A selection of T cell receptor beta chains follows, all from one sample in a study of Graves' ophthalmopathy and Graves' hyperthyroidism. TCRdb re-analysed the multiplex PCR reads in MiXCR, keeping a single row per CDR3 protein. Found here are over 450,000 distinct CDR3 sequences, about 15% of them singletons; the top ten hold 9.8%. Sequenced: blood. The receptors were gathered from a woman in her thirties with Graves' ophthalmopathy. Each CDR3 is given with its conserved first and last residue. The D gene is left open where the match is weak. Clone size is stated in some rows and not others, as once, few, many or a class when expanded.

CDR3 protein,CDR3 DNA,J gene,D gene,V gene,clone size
CASSYPGRRMYGYTF,TGTGCCAGCAGTTACCCAGGACGGCGGATGTATGGCTACACCTTC,TRBJ1-2,.,TRBV6-2/TRBV6-3,many
CASSTAGTASETQYF,TGTGCCAGCTCAACGGCAGGGACCGCTTCAGAGACCCAGTACTTC,TRBJ2-5,.,TRBV18,many
CSVGSGGGYTF,TGCAGCGTTGGAAGCGGGGGTGGCTACACCTTC,TRBJ1-2,.,TRBV29-1,many
CASSSSGTGPTLNTEAFF,TGTGCCAGCAGCTCTTCGGGCACAGGGCCGACATTGAACACTGAAGCTTTCTTT,TRBJ1-1,.,TRBV9,many
CATSDGRKKQETQYF,TGTGCCACCAGTGATGGTCGGAAGAAACAAGAGACCCAGTACTTC,TRBJ2-5,.,TRBV24-1,many
CSVSDRGVTEAFF,TGCAGCGTTTCCGACAGGGGGGTCACTGAAGCTTTCTTT,TRBJ1-1,TRBD1,TRBV29-1,many
CASSLDSGNSPLHF,TGTGCCAGCAGTTTAGACTCGGGGAATTCACCCCTCCACTTT,TRBJ1-6,.,TRBV12-3/TRBV12-4,many
CASSDQTANTGELFF,TGTGCCAGCAGTGATCAGACAGCGAACACCGGGGAGCTGTTTTTT,TRBJ2-2,.,TRBV2,.
CASSLAPRGKSNQPQHF,TGTGCCAGCAGCTTAGCCCCCCGGGGCAAGAGCAATCAGCCCCAGCATTTT,TRBJ1-5,.,TRBV7-8,many
CASSRGTGVRGYTF,TGTGCCAGCAGCCGGGGGACAGGGGTCAGAGGCTACACCTTC,TRBJ1-2,TRBD1,TRBV7-2,.
CASTLSYEQYF,TGCGCCAGCACCTTATCCTACGAGCAGTACTTC,TRBJ2-7,.,TRBV5-1,many
CATSEGVQNYGYTF,TGTGCCACCAGTGAAGGGGTCCAGAACTATGGCTACACCTTC,TRBJ1-2,.,TRBV24-1,many
CASSFRTVMNTEAFF,TGTGCCAGCAGCTTTAGGACAGTCATGAACACTGAAGCTTTCTTT,TRBJ1-1,.,TRBV11-2,.
CSAEEGQGNYGYTF,TGCAGTGCCGAGGAAGGACAGGGGAACTATGGCTACACCTTC,TRBJ1-2,TRBD1,TRBV20-1,many
CASSSGTPEAGELFF,TGCGCCAGCAGCTCCGGGACCCCGGAGGCCGGGGAGCTGTTTTTT,TRBJ2-2,.,TRBV5-1,few
CASSYSPGNTEAFF,TGTGCCAGCAGTTACAGCCCAGGCAACACTGAAGCTTTCTTT,TRBJ1-1,.,TRBV6-2/TRBV6-3,many
CASSYGGSSSGANVLTF,TGTGCCAGCAGTTACGGGGGTAGCTCTTCTGGGGCCAACGTCCTGACTTTC,TRBJ2-6,.,TRBV6-2/TRBV6-3,many
CASSIVGENQPQHF,TGTGCCAGTAGTATAGTGGGGGAAAACCAGCCCCAGCATTTT,TRBJ1-5,.,TRBV19,few
CSARDQEGVRETQYF,TGCAGTGCTAGAGATCAGGAGGGAGTAAGGGAGACCCAGTACTTC,TRBJ2-5,.,TRBV20-1,few
CASSTGSLSYEQYF,TGTGCCAGCAGTACAGGGTCTCTCTCCTACGAGCAGTACTTC,TRBJ2-7,.,TRBV6-5,many
CATSAGRTGNTIYF,TGTGCCACCAGTGCGGGGAGAACTGGAAACACCATATATTTT,TRBJ1-3,.,TRBV24-1,few
CASTLLGQGLYSNQPQHF,TGTGCCAGTACTCTATTAGGGCAGGGACTGTATAGCAATCAGCCCCAGCATTTT,TRBJ1-5,.,TRBV19,many
CSALLEGAETQYF,TGCAGTGCCCTGTTGGAGGGAGCGGAGACCCAGTACTTC,TRBJ2-5,.,TRBV20-1,many
CASSFFGWGPNQPQHF,TGTGCCAGCAGTTTCTTTGGGTGGGGTCCAAATCAGCCCCAGCATTTT,TRBJ1-5,.,TRBV12-3/TRBV12-4,many
CASSQDRIRPLREAKNIQYF,TGCGCCAGCAGCCAAGATCGGATCAGACCTCTCAGGGAGGCCAAAAACATTCAGTACTTC,TRBJ2-4,.,TRBV4-1,many
CASSFGRNYEQYF,TGTGCCAGCAGTTTCGGACGGAACTACGAGCAGTACTTC,TRBJ2-7,.,TRBV13,many
CASSLVREGHYTGELFF,TGTGCCAGCAGTTTAGTGCGGGAGGGCCACTACACCGGGGAGCTGTTTTTT,TRBJ2-2,TRBD2,TRBV12-3/TRBV12-4,many
CASSLGPQGRDTEAFF,TGTGCCAGCAGTTTAGGACCCCAGGGCAGGGACACTGAAGCTTTCTTT,TRBJ1-1,.,TRBV12-3/TRBV12-4,many
CASNGQGEETQYF,TGTGCCAGCAACGGACAGGGCGAGGAGACCCAGTACTTC,TRBJ2-5,TRBD1,TRBV2,many
CASSENRDGREQYF,TGTGCCAGCAGTGAAAACAGGGATGGGCGCGAGCAGTACTTC,TRBJ2-7,.,TRBV6-1,many
CASRSWDHEQYF,TGTGCCAGCAGATCCTGGGACCACGAGCAGTACTTC,TRBJ2-7,.,TRBV25-1,many
CASSLSGHNTEAFF,TGTGCCAGCAGCTTATCGGGCCACAACACTGAAGCTTTCTTT,TRBJ1-1,.,TRBV7-3,many
CASSPTEGPLEETQYF,TGTGCCAGCAGTCCGACAGAGGGCCCCTTAGAAGAGACCCAGTACTTC,TRBJ2-5,.,TRBV12-3/TRBV12-4,.
CASSLGAFGTGGNTIYF,TGTGCCAGCAGTTTAGGGGCTTTCGGAACTGGTGGAAACACCATATATTTT,TRBJ1-3,.,TRBV12-3/TRBV12-4,many
CASSEQGVVFQPQHF,TGTGCCAGCAGTGAACAGGGAGTAGTTTTTCAGCCCCAGCATTTT,TRBJ1-5,.,TRBV6-1,many
CASRVDRLNTETFF,TGTGCCAGCAGAGTGGACAGGTTGAACACTGAAACTTTCTTT,TRBJ1-1,TRBD1,TRBV2,.
CASSEEGGGPGEQYF,TGTGCCAGCAGTGAAGAGGGGGGGGGGCCTGGTGAGCAGTACTTC,TRBJ2-7,.,TRBV6-1,.
CASSYGFGTGELFF,TGTGCCAGCAGCTATGGATTTGGCACCGGGGAGCTGTTTTTT,TRBJ2-2,.,TRBV7-9,.
CASGLGLRDEQYF,TGTGCCAGCGGGCTAGGGCTCCGGGACGAGCAGTACTTC,TRBJ2-7,.,TRBV28,many
CASSYSLEGQVELFF,TGTGCCAGCAGTTACTCGCTGGAGGGCCAGGTGGAGCTGTTTTTT,TRBJ2-2,.,TRBV6-2/TRBV6-3,many
CASSFQPGSYEQYF,TGTGCCAGCAGCTTTCAACCGGGGTCATACGAGCAGTACTTC,TRBJ2-7,.,TRBV7-2,few
CASSLAVLGADQYF,TGTGCCAGCAGCTTAGCAGTACTAGGCGCCGATCAGTACTTC,TRBJ2-7,.,TRBV7-9,.
CATSSRLAGYEQYF,TGTGCCACCAGCAGCAGACTAGCGGGCTACGAGCAGTACTTC,TRBJ2-7,TRBD2,TRBV15,many
CASSLGTRSSKNIQYF,TGCGCCAGCAGCTTGGGGACAAGGAGCTCCAAAAACATTCAGTACTTC,TRBJ2-4,.,TRBV5-1,many
CASSTGTVKETQYF,TGTGCCAGCAGTACCGGGACAGTCAAAGAGACCCAGTACTTC,TRBJ2-5,TRBD1,TRBV12-3/TRBV12-4,many
CASSPQGASGGLYQETQYF,TGTGCCAGCAGCCCCCAGGGGGCTAGCGGGGGCTTGTACCAAGAGACCCAGTACTTC,TRBJ2-5,TRBD2,TRBV11-2,.
CSVEDWGRAGLETQYF,TGCAGCGTTGAAGATTGGGGTCGAGCGGGTCTAGAGACCCAGTACTTC,TRBJ2-5,.,TRBV29-1,few
CASSNQGIGAETQYF,TGTGCCAGCAGCAACCAGGGGATCGGTGCGGAGACCCAGTACTTC,TRBJ2-5,.,TRBV11-3,many